These 2 T cell receptor beta chains originate from one sample sequenced in a study of OX40 agonist ivuxolimab in advanced cancers. Measured with immunoSEQ multiplex PCR; TCRdb has only the in-frame clones, and not every one. Of 71,000 or so clones listed, 80% are singletons. This specimen was CD4+ or CD8+ T cells sorted from blood, taken in a trial of the OX40 agonist ivuxolimab. Every receptor here comes from an adult with an advanced solid tumor such as melanoma, head and neck, liver or kidney cancer.

This rearrangement joins TRBV18 to TRBJ1-2; 8 bases align to TRBD1. The CDR3 is 16 amino acids. The V segment lost 0 bases and the J segment 4 bases; nucleotides outside the gene matches: 7. Germline loops: CDR1 KGHSH, CDR2 LQKENI. CDR3 sequence (DNA): TGTGCCAGCTCACCACCTGACAGGGGAGGGCTCTATGGCTACACCTTC. Amino acids: CASSPPDRGGLYGYTF.

The chain employs TRBV9 and TRBJ2-1; D not resolved. The CDR3 has 13 amino acids. V shed 0 bases and J shed 2 bases, with 3 bases lying between them. CDR1 and CDR2 from the germline V gene are SGDLS and YYNGEE. Written as DNA, the CDR3 is TGTGCCAGCAGCGTAGAAGCCTACAATGAGCAGTTCTTC. This gives the protein CASSVEAYNEQFF.